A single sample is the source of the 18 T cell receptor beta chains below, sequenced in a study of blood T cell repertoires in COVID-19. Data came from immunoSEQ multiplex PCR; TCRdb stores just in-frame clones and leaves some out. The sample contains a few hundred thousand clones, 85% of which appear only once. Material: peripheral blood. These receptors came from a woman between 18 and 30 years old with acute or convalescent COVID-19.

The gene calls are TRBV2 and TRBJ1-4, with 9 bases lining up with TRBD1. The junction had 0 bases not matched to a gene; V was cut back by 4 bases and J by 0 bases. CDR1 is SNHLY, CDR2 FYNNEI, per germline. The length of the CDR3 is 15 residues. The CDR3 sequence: CASSGDRATNEKLFF. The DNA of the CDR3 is TGTGCCAGCAGTGGGGACAGGGCAACTAATGAAAAACTGTTTTTT.

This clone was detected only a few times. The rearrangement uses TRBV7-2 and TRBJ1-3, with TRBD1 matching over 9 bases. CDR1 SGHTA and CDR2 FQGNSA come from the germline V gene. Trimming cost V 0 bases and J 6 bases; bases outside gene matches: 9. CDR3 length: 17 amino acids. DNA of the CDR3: TGTGCCAGCAGCTTAGCTTCGGGACAGGGAAATTCAAACACCATATATTTT. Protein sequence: CASSLASGQGNSNTIYF.

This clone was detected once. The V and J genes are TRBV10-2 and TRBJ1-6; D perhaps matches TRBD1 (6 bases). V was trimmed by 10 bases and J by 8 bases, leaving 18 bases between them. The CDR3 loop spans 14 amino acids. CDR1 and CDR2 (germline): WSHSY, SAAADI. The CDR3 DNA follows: TGCGCCACCTCCGAGGGGGTAGAGGATTCACCCCTCCACTTT. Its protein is CATSEGVEDSPLHF.

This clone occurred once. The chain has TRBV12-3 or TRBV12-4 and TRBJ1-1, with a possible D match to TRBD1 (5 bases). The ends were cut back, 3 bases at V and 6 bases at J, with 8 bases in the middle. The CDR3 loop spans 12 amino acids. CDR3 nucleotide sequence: TGTGCCAGCAGTTTGGGGGGGGCTGAAGCTTTCTTT. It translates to CASSLGGAEAFF.

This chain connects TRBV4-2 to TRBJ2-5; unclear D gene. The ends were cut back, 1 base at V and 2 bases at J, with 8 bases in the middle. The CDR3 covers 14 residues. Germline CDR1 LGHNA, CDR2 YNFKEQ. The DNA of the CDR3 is TGTGCCAGCAGCCAAGGAAGCGTTCAAGAGACCCAGTACTTC. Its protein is CASSQGSVQETQYF.

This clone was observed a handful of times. CDR3 loop: CSATDRTDEKLFF. The CDR3 coding sequence is TGCAGTGCTACTGACAGAACCGATGAAAAACTGTTTTTT. The chain has TRBV20-1 and TRBJ1-4, with D possibly being TRBD1 (5 bases). The germline V gene has CDR1 DFQATT and CDR2 SNEGSKA (reference sequence). V dropped 4 bases and J dropped 6 bases, with 12 bases sitting between them. This CDR3 is 13 amino acids long.

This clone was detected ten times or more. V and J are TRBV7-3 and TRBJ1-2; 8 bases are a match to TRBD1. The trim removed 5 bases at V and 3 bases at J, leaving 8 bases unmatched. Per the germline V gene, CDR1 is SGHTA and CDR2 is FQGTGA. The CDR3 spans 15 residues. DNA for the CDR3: TGTGCCAGCAGCCCCGACTCAGGGGGCTACTATGGCTACACCTTC. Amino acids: CASSPDSGGYYGYTF.

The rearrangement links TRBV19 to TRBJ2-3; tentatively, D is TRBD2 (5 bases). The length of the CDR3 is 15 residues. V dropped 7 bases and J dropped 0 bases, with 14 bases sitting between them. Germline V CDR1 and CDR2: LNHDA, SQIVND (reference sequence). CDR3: CASTRSGKSTDTQYF. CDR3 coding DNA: TGTGCCAGTACCAGGTCCGGGAAAAGCACAGATACGCAGTATTTT.

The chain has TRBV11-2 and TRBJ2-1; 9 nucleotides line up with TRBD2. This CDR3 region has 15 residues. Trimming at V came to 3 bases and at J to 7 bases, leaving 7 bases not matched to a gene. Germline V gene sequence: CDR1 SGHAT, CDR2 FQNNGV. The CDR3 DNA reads TGTGCCAGCAGCTTGCCCGGGACTAGCTATAATGAGCAGTTCTTC. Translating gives CASSLPGTSYNEQFF.

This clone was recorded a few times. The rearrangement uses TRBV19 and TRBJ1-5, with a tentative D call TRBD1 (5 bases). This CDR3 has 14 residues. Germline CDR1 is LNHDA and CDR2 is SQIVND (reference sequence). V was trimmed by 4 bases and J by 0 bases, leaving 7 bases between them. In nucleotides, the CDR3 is TGTGCCAGTAGTAAGACAGTTAGCAATCAGCCCCAGCATTTT. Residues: CASSKTVSNQPQHF.

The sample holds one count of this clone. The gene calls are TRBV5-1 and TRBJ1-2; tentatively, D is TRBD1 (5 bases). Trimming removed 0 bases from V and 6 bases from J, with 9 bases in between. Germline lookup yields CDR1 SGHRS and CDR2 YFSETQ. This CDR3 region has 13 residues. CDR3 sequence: CASSLETGNGYTF. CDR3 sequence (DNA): TGCGCCAGCAGCTTGGAAACAGGCAATGGCTACACCTTC.

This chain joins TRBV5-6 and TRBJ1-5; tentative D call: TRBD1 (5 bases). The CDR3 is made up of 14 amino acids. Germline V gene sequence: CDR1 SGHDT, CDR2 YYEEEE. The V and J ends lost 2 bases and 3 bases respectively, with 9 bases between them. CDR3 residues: CASSFRGNNQPQHF. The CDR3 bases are TGTGCCAGCAGCTTTCGGGGGAACAATCAGCCCCAGCATTTT.

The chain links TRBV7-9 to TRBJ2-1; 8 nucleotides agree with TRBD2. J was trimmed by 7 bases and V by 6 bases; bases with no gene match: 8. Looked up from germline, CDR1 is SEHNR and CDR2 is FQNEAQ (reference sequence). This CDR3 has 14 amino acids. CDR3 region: CASRTGTSWNEQFF. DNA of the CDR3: TGTGCCAGCAGAACCGGGACTAGTTGGAATGAGCAGTTCTTC.

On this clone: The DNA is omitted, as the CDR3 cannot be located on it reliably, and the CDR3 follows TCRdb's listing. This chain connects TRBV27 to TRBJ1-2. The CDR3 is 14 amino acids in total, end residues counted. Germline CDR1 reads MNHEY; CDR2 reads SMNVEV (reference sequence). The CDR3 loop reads CASSSSGGSYGYTF.

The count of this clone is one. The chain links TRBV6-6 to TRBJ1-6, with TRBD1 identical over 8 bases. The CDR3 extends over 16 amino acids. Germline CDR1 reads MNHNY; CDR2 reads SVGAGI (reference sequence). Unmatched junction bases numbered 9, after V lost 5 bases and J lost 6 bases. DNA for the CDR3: TGTGCCAGCAGTCCGACGACAGGGGCAGCTAATTCACCCCTCCACTTT. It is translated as CASSPTTGAANSPLHF.

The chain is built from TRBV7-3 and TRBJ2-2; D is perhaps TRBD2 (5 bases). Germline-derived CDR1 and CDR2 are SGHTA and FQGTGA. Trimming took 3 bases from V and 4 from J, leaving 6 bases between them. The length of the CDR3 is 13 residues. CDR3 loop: CASSLGSTGELFF. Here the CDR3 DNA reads TGTGCCAGCAGCTTGGGGAGCACCGGGGAGCTGTTTTTT.

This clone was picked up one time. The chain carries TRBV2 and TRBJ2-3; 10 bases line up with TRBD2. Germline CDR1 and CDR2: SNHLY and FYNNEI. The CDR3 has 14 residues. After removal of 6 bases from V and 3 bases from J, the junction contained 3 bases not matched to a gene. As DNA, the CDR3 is TGTGCCAGCAGCGAACTAGCGGGGACAGATACGCAGTATTTT. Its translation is CASSELAGTDTQYF. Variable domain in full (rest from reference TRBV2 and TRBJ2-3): EPEVTQTPSHQVTQMGQEVILRCVPISNHLYFYWYRQILGQKVEFLVSFYNNEISEKSEIFDDQFSVERPDGSNFTLKIRSTKLEDSAMYFCASSELAGTDTQYFGPGTRLTVL.

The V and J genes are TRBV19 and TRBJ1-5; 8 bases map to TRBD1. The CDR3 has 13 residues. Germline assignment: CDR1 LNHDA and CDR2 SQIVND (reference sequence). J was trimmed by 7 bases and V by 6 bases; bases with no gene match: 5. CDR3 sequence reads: CASSIRQGQPQHF. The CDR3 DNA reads TGTGCCAGTAGCATAAGACAGGGGCAGCCCCAGCATTTT.